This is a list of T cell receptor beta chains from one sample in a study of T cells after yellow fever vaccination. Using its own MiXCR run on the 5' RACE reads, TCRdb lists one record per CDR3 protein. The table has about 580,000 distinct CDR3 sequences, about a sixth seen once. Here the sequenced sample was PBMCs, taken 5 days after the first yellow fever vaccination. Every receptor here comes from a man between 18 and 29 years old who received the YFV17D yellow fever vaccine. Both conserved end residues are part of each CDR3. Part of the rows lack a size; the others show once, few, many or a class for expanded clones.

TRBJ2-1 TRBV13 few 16 CASSLQGRGPNNEQFF
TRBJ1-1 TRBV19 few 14 CASLVSGRTTEAFF
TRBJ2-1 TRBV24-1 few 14 CATSDPPNNNEQFF
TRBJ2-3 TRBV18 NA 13 CAAAGGTTDTQYF
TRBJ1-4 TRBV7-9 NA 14 CASSGRQDGEKLFF
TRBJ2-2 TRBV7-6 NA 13 CASRAENTGELFF
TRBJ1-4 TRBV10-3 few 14 CATNDGTGREKLFF
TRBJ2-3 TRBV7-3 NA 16 CASSPQQGTSTDTQYF
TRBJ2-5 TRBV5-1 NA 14 CASSWAAGGETQYF
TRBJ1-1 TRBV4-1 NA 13 CASSQPDGRGAFF
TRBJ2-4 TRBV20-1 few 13 CSASPVIENIQYF
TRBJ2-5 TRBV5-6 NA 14 CASSSGETQETQYF
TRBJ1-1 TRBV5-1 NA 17 CASSLEGAGLQNTEAFF
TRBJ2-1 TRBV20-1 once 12 CSASGVFNEQFF
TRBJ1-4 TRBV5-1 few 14 CASSLDSMGEKLFF
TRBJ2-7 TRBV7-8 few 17 CASSLVLFRRDPYEQYF
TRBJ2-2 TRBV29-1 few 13 CSGQGADTGELFF
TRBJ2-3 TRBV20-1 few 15 CSASTGGSSTDTQYF
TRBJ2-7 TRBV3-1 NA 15 CASSQDPRSGGEQYF
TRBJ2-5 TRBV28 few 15 CASSFPRGFGETQYF
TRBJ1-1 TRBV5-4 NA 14 CASSPPTLNTEAFF
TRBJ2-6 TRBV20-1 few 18 CSARSTDALASGANVLTF
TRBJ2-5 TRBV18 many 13 CASSPGAQETQYF
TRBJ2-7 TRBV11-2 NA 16 CASSPRGTSYSYEQYF
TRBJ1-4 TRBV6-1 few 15 CASSQTTGLFEKLFF
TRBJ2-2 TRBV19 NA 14 CACSGGEDTGELFF
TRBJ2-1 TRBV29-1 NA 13 CSVPLTGDNEQFF
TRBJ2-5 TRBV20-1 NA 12 CSATDRGETQYF
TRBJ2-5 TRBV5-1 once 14 CASSWRTGKETQYF
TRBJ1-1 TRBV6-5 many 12 CASRNPRLEAFF
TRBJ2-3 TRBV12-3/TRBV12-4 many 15 CASSRLAGASDTQYF
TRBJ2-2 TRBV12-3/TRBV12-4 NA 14 CASSLTQYTGELFF
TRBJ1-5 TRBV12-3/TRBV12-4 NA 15 CASSLVGRGNQPQHF
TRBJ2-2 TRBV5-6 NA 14 CASSLGPQIGELFF
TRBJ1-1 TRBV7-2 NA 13 CASSSDVGTEAFF
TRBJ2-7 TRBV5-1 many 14 CASSSPGLLYEQYF